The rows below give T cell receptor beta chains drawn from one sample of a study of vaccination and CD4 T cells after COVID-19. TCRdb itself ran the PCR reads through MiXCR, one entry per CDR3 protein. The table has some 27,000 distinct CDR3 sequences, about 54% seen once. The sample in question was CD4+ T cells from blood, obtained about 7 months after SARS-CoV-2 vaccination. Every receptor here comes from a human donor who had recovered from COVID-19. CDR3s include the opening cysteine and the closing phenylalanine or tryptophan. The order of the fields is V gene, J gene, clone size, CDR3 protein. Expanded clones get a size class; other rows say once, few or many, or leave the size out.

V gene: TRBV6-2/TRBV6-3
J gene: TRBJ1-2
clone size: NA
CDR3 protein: CASSYLRSGRMSYGYTF

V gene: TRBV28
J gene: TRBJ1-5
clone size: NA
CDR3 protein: CASSRGGERQPQHF

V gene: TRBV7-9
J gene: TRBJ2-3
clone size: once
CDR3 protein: CASSFLILAGGGTQYF

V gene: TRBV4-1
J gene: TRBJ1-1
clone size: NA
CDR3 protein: CASSQDRVRGRNTEAFF

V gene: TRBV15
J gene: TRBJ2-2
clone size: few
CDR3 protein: CATGTAHGELFF

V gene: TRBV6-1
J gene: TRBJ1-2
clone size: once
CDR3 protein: CASSLGQGIYGYTF

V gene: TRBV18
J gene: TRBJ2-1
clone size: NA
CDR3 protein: CASSPVASSYNEQFF

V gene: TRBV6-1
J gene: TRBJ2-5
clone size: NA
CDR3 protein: CASSERDDSLRTQYF

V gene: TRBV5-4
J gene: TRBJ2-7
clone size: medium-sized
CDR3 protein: CASSPQQAPGEQYF

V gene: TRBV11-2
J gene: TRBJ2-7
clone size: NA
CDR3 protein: CASSLVRVGEQYF